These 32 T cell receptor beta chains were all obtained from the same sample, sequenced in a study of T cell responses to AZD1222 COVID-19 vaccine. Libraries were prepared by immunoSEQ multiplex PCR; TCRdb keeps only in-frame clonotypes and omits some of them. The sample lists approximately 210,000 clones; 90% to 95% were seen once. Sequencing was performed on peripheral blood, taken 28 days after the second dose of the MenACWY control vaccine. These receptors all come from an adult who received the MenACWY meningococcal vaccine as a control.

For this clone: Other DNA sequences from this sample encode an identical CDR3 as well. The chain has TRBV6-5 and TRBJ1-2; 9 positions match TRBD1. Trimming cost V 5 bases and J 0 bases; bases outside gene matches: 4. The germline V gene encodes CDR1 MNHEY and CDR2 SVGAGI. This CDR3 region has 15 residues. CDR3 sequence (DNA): TGTGCCAGCAGTCCGCGGGACAGGGCTAACTATGGCTACACCTTC. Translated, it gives CASSPRDRANYGYTF.

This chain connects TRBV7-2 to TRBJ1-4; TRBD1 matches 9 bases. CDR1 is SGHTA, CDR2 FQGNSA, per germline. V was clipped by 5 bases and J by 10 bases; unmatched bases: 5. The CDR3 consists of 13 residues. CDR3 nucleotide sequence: TGTGCCAGCAGCATGGGGACAGGGCGAAAACTGTTTTTT. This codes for CASSMGTGRKLFF.

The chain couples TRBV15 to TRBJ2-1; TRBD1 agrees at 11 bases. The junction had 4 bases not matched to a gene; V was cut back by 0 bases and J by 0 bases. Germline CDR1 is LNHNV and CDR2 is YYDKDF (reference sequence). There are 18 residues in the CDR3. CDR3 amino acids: CATSRDWDRGSSYNEQFF. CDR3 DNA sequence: TGTGCCACCAGCAGAGATTGGGACAGGGGGTCCTCCTACAATGAGCAGTTCTTC.

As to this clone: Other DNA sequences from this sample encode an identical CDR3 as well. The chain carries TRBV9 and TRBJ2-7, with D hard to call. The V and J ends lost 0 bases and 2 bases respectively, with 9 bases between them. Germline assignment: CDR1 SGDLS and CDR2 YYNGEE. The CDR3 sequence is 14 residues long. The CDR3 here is CASSVGPGPYEQYF. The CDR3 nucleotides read TGTGCCAGCAGCGTAGGTCCCGGACCCTACGAGCAGTACTTC.

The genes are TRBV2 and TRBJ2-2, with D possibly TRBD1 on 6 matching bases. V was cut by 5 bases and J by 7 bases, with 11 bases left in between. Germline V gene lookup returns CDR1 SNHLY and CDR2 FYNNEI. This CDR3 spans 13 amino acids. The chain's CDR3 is CASSTTGNGELFF. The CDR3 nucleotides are TGTGCCAGCAGTACTACAGGGAACGGGGAGCTGTTTTTT.

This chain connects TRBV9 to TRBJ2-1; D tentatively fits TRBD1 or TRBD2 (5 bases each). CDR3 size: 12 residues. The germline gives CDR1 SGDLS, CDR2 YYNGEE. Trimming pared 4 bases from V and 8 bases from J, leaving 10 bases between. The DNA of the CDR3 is TGTGCCAGCAGCCCCGGGACGCATGAGCAGTTCTTC. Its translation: CASSPGTHEQFF.

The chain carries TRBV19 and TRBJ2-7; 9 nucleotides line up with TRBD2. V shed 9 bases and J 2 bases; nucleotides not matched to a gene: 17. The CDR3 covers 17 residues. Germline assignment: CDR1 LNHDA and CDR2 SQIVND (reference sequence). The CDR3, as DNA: TGTGCCAGCCACCCCGCGGGAGGGCCTAGTGCGGCCTACGAGCAGTACTTC. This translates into CASHPAGGPSAAYEQYF.

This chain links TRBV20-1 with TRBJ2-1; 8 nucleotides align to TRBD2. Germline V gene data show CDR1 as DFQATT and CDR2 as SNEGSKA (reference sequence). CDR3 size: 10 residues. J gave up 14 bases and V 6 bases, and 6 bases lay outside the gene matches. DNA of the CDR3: TGCAGTGCCATCCTCGGGAGGGAGTTCTTC. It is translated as CSAILGREFF.

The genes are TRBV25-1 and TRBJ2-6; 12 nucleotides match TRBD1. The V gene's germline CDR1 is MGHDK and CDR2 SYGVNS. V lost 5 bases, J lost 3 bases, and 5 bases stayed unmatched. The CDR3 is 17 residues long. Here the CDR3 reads CASSPRDRGLGANVLTF. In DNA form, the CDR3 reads TGTGCCAGCAGTCCACGGGACAGGGGGCTTGGGGCCAACGTCCTGACTTTC.

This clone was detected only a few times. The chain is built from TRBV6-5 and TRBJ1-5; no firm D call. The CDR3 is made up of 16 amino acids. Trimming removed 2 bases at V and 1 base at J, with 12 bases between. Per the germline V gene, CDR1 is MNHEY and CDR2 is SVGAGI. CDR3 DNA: TGTGCCAGCAGTTACCAGAAGCCGCCGAGCAATCAGCCCCAGCATTTT. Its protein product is CASSYQKPPSNQPQHF.

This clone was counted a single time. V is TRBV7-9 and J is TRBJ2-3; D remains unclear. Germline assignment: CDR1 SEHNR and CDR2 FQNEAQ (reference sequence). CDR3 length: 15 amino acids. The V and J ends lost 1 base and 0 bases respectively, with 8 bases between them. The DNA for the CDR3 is TGTGCCAGCAGCTTAGACCCCGGTAGCACAGATACGCAGTATTTT. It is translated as CASSLDPGSTDTQYF.

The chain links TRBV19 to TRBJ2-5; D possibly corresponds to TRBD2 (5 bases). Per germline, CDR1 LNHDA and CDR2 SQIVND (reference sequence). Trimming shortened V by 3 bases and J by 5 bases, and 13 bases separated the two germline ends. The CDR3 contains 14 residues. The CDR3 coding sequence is TGTGCCAGTAGTATCTCTTGGACTGAGGAGACCCAGTACTTC. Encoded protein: CASSISWTEETQYF.

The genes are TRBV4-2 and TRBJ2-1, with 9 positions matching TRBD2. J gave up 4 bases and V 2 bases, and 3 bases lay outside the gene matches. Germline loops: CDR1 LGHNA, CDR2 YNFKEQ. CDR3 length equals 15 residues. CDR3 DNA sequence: TGTGCCAGCAGCCAAAATAGCGGGAGTTACAATGAGCAGTTCTTC. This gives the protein CASSQNSGSYNEQFF.

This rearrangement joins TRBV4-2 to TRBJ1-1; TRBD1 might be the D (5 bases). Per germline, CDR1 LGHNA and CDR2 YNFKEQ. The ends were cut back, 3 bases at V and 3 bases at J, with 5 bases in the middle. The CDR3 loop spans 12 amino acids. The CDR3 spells CASSQGDTEAFF. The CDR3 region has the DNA TGTGCCAGCAGCCAGGGGGACACTGAAGCTTTCTTT.

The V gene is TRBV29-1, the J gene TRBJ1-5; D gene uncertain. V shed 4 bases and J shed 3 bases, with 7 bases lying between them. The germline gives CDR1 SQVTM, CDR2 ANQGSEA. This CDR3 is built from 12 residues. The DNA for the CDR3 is TGCAGCGTTGGAAGCGACAATCAGCCCCAGCATTTT. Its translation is CSVGSDNQPQHF. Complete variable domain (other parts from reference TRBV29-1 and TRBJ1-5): SAVISQKPSRDICQRGTSLTIQCQVDSQVTMMFWYRQQPGQSLTLIATANQGSEATYESGFVIDKFPISRPNLTFSTLTVSNMSPEDSSIYLCSVGSDNQPQHFGDGTRLSIL.

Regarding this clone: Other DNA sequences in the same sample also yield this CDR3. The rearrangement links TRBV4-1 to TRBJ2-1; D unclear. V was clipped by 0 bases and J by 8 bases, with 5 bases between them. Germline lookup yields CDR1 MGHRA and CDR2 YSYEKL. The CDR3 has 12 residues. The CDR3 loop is CASSQEGYEQFF. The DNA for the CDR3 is TGCGCCAGCAGCCAAGAAGGGTATGAGCAGTTCTTC.

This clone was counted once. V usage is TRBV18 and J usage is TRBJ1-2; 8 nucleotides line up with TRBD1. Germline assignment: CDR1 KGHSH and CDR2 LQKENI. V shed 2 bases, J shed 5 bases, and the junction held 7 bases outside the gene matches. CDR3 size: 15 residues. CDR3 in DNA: TGTGCCAGCTCACCAGGTGGTCAGGGGGCATATGGCTACACCTTC. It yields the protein CASSPGGQGAYGYTF.

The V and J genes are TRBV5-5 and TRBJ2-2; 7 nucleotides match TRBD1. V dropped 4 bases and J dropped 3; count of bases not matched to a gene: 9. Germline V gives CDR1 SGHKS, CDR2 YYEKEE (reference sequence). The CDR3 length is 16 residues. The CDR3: CASSPGTAHYTGELFF. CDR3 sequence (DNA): TGTGCCAGCAGCCCAGGGACAGCCCACTACACCGGGGAGCTGTTTTTT. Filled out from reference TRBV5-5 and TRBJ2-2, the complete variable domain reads DAGVTQSPTHLIKTRGQQVTLRCSPISGHKSVSWYQQVLGQGPQFIFQYYEKEERGRGNFPDRFSARQFPNYSSELNVNALLLGDSALYLCASSPGTAHYTGELFFGEGSRLTVL.

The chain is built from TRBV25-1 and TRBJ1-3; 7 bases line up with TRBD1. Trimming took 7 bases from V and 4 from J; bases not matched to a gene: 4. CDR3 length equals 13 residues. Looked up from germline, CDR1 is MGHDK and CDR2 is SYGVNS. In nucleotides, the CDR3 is TGTGCCAGCATGTCACAGGGGGGAAACACCATATATTTT. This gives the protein CASMSQGGNTIYF.

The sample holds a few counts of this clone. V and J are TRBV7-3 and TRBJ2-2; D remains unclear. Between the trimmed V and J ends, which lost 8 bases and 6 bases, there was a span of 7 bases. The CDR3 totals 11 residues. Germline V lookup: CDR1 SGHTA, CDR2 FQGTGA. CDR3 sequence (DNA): TGTGCCAGCGGTGGCCCCGGGGAGCTGTTTTTT. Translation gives CASGGPGELFF.

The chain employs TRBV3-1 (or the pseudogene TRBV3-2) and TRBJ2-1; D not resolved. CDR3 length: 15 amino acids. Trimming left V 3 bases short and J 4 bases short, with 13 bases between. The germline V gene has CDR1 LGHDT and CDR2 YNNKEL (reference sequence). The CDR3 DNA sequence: TGTGCCAGCAGCCAGATCCCTCAGTCTTACAATGAGCAGTTCTTC. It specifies CASSQIPQSYNEQFF.

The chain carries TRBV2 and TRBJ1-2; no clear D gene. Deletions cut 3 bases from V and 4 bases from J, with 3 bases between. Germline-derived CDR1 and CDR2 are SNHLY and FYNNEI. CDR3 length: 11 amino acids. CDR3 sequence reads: CASSDSYGYTF. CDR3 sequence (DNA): TGTGCCAGCAGTGACAGCTATGGCTACACCTTC.

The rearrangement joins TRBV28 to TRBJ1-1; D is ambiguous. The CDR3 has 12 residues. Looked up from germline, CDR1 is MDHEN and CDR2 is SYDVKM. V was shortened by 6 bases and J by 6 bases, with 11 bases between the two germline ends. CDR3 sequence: CASSEGFSEAFF. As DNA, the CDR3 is TGTGCCAGCAGCGAAGGGTTCTCTGAAGCTTTCTTT.

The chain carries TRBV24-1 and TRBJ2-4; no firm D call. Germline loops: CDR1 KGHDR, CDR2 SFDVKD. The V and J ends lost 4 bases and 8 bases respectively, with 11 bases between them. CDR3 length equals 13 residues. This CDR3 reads CATSDQNMDIQYF. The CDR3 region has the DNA TGTGCCACCAGTGACCAGAATATGGACATTCAGTACTTC.

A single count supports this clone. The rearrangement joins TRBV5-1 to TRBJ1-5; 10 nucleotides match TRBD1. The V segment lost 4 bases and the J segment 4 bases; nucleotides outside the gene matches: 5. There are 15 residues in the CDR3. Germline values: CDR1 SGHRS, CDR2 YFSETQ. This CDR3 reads CASSKDRGQNQPQHF. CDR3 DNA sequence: TGCGCCAGCAGCAAAGACAGGGGGCAGAATCAGCCCCAGCATTTT.

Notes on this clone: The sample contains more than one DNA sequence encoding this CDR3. CDR3 loop: CASSLGVGETQYF. The DNA for the CDR3 is TGTGCCAGCAGCTTAGGGGTAGGAGAGACCCAGTACTTC. The chain carries TRBV7-2 and TRBJ2-5; no clear D. The germline V and J ends were trimmed by 1 base and 4 bases, with 7 bases remaining between them. The CDR3 totals 13 residues. Germline V lookup: CDR1 SGHTA, CDR2 FQGNSA.

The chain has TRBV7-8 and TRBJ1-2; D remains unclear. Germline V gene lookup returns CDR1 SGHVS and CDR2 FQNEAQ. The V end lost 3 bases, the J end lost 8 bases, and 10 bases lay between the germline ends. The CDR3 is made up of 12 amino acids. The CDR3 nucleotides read TGTGCCAGCAGCTTGGAAGATCGGGGCTACACCTTC. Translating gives CASSLEDRGYTF. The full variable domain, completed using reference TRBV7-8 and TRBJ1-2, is GAGVSQSPRYKVAKRGQDVALRCDPISGHVSLFWYQQALGQGPEFLTYFQNEAQLDKSGLPSDRFFAERPEGSVSTLKIQRTQQEDSAVYLCASSLEDRGYTFGSGTRLTVV.

CDR3 protein: CASNGGLAYEQYF. The CDR3, as DNA: TGTGCCAGCAATGGGGGGCTGGCCTACGAGCAGTACTTC. The chain couples TRBV2 to TRBJ2-7, with D possibly being TRBD1 or TRBD2 (6 bases each). Looked up from germline, CDR1 is SNHLY and CDR2 is FYNNEI. The CDR3 has 13 amino acids. V dropped 7 bases and J dropped 2 bases, with 12 bases sitting between them.

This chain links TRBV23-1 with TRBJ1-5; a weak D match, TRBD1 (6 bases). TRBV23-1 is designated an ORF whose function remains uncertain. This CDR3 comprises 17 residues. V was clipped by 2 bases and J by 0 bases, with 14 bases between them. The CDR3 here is CASSQKQGYDSNQPQHF. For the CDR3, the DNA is TGCGCCAGCAGTCAAAAACAGGGATATGATAGCAATCAGCCCCAGCATTTT.

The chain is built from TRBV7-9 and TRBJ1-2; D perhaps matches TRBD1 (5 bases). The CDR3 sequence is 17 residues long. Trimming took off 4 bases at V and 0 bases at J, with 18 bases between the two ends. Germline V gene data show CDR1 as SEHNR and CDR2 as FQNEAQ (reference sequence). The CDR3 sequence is CASSSLTDTGANYGYTF. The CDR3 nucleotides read TGTGCCAGCAGCTCCCTGACAGATACGGGGGCTAACTATGGCTACACCTTC. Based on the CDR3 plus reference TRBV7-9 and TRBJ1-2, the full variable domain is DTGVSQNPRHKITKRGQNVTFRCDPISEHNRLYWYRQTLGQGPEFLTYFQNEAQLEKSRLLSDRFSAERPKGSFSTLEIQRTEQGDSAMYLCASSSLTDTGANYGYTFGSGTRLTVV.

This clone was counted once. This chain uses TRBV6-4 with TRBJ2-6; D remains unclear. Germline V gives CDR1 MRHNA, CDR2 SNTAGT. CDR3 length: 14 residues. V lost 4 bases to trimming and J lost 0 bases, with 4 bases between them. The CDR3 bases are TGTGCCAGCAGTGGGAACTCTGGGGCCAACGTCCTGACTTTC. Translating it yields CASSGNSGANVLTF.

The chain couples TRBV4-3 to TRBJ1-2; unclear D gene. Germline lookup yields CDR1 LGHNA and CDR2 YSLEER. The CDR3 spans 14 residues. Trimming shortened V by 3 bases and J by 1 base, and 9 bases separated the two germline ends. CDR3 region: CASSQSLSNYGYTF. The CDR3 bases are TGCGCCAGCAGCCAGTCGCTCAGTAACTATGGCTACACCTTC.